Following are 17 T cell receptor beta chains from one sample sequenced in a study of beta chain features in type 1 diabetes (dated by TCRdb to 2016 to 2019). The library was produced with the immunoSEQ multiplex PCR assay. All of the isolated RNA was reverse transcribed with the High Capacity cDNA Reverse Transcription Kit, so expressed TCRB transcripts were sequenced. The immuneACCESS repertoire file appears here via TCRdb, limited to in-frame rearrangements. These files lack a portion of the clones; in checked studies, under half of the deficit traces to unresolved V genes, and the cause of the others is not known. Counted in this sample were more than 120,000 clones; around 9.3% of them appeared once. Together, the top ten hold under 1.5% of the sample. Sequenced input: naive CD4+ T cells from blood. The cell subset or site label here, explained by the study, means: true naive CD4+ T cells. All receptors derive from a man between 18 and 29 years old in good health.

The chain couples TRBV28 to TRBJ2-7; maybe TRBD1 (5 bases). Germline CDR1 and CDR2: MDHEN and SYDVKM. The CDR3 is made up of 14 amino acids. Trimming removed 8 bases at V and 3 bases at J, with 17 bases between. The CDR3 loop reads CASGTGRSIYEQYF. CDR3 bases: TGTGCCAGCGGAACAGGACGAAGCATCTACGAGCAGTACTTC. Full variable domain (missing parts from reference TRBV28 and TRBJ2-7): DVKVTQSSRYLVKRTGEKVFLECVQDMDHENMFWYRQDPGLGLRLIYFSYDVKMKEKGDIPEGYSVSREKKERFSLILESASTNQTSMYLCASGTGRSIYEQYFGPGTRLTVT.

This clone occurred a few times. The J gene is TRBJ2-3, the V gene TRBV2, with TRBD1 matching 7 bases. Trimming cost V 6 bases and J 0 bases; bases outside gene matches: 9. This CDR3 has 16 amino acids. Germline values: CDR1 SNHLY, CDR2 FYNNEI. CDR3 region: CASSAKGAESTDTQYF. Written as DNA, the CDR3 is TGTGCCAGCAGCGCCAAGGGGGCAGAAAGCACAGATACGCAGTATTTT.

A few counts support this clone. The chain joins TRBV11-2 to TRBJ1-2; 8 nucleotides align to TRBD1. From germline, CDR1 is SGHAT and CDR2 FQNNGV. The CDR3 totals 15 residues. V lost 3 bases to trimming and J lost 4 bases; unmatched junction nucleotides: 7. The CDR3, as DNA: TGTGCCAGCAGCTTTCCGGACAGGGAAGTCTATGGCTACACCTTC. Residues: CASSFPDREVYGYTF.

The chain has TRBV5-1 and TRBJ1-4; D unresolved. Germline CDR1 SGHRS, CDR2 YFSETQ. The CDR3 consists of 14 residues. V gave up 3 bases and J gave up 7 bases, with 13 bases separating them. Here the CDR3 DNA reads TGCGCCAGCAGCTACGGGTCTCGGGGTGAAAAACTGTTTTTT. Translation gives CASSYGSRGEKLFF.

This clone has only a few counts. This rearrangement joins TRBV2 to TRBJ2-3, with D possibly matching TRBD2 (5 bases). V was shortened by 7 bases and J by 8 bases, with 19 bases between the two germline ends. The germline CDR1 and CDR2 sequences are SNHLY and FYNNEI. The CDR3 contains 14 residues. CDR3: CASTVGRAEGTQYF. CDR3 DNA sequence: TGTGCCAGCACCGTGGGAAGGGCCGAGGGTACGCAGTATTTT.

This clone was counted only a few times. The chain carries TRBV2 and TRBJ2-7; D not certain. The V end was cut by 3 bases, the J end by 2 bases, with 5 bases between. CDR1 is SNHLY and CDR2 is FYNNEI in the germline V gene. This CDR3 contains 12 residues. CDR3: CASSDNTYEQYF. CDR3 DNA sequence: TGTGCCAGCAGTGACAACACCTACGAGCAGTACTTC.

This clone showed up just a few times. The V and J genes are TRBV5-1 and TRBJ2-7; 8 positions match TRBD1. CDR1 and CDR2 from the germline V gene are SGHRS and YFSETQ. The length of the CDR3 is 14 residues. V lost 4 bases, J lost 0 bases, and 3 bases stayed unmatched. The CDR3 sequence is CASSAGQGSYEQYF. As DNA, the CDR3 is TGCGCCAGCAGCGCCGGACAGGGCTCCTACGAGCAGTACTTC.

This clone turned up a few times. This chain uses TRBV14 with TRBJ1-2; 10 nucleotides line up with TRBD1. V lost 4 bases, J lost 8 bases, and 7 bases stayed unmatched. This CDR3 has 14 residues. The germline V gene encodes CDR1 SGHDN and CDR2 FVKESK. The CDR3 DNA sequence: TGTGCCAGCAGCCTATCCGGGACAGGGGCCGGCTACACCTTC. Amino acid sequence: CASSLSGTGAGYTF.

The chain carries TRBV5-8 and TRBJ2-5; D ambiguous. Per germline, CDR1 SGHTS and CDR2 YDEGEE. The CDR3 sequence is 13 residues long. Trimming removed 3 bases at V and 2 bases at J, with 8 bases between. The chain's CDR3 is CASSSERQETQYF. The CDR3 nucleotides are TGTGCCAGCAGCTCAGAAAGACAAGAGACCCAGTACTTC.

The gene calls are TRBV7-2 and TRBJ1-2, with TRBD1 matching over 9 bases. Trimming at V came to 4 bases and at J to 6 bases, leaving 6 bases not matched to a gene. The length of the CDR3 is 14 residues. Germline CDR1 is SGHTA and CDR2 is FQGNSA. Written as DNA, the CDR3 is TGTGCCAGCAGCTCGATCCGGGACAGGGATGGCTACACCTTC. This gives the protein CASSSIRDRDGYTF.

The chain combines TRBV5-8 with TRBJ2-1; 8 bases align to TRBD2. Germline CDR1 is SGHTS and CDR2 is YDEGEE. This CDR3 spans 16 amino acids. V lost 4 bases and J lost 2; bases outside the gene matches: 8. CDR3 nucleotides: TGTGCCAGCAGCCCTCTGTTAGCGGGGACCTACAATGAGCAGTTCTTC. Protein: CASSPLLAGTYNEQFF.

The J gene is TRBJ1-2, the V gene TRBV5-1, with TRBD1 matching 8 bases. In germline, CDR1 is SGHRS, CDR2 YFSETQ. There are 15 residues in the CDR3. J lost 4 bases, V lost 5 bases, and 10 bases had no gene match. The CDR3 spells CASSFGHQGAYGYTF. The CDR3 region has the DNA TGCGCCAGCAGTTTTGGGCACCAGGGGGCCTATGGCTACACCTTC.

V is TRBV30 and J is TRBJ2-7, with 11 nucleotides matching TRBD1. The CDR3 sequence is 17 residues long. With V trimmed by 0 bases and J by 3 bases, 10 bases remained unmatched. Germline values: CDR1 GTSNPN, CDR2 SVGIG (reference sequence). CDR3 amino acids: CAWSVARTGGILYEQYF. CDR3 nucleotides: TGTGCCTGGAGTGTAGCTCGGACAGGGGGCATCCTCTACGAGCAGTACTTC.

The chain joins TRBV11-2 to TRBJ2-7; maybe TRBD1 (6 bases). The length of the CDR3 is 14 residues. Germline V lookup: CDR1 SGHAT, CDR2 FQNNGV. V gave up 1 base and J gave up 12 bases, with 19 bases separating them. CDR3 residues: CASSLAATPLRGYF. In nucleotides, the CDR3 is TGTGCCAGCAGCTTAGCGGCGACGCCCCTCAGGGGGTACTTC.

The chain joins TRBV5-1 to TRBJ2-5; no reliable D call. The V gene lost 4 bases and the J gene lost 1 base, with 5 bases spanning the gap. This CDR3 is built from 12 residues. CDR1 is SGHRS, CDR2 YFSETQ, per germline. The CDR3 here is CASSTSQETQYF. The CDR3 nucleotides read TGCGCCAGCAGCACAAGCCAAGAGACCCAGTACTTC.

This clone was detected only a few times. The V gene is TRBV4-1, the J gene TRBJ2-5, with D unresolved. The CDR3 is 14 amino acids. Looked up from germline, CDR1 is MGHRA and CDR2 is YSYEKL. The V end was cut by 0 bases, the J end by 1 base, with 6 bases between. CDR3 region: CASSQENFQETQYF. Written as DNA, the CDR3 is TGCGCCAGCAGCCAAGAAAACTTCCAAGAGACCCAGTACTTC.

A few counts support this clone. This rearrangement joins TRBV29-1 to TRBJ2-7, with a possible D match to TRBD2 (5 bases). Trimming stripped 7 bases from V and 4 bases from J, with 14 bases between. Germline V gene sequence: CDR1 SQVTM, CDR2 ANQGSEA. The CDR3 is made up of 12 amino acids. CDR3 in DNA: TGCAGCGGTTCCGGGAACAATTACGAGCAGTACTTC. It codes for CSGSGNNYEQYF.